The rows below give T cell receptor beta chains drawn from one sample of a study of blood T cell repertoires in COVID-19. The assay was immunoSEQ multiplex PCR, and TCRdb's table has in-frame clones only and misses some. This sample has 200,000 to 250,000 clones; approximately 75% occur once, and the top ten carry around 9.2%. Source material: PBMCs or T cells enriched from blood (not recorded which). The receptors here all came from a man aged 35 to 55 who had recovered from COVID-19. The CDR3 runs from the conserved cysteine through the conserved F or W. Fields, in order: J gene, clone size, D gene, V gene, CDR3 DNA, CDR3 protein. A D gene is named only where the DNA matches it firmly. Part of the rows lack a size; the others show once, few, many or a class for expanded clones.

j_call: TRBJ1-5; clone_size: .; d_call: TRBD1; v_call: TRBV30; cdr3_nt: TGTGCCTGGAGTGTGCTCGCAGGGGGTAGCAATCAGCCCCAGCATTTT; cdr3_aa: CAWSVLAGGSNQPQHF
j_call: TRBJ2-1; clone_size: many; d_call: .; v_call: TRBV24-1; cdr3_nt: TGTGCCACCAGTGAGAACCATAGGGGGAGGGCCCTCGAGCAGTTCTTC; cdr3_aa: CATSENHRGRALEQFF
j_call: TRBJ1-2; clone_size: .; d_call: .; v_call: TRBV3-1/TRBV3-2; cdr3_nt: TGTGCCAGCAGCCCTTTGGGGGGGCGATCAGCCTATGGCTACACCTTC; cdr3_aa: CASSPLGGRSAYGYTF
j_call: TRBJ2-5; clone_size: .; d_call: TRBD2; v_call: TRBV11-2; cdr3_nt: TGTGCCAGCAGCTTAGTAGCGGGAGCCTTGGGAGAGACCCAGTACTTC; cdr3_aa: CASSLVAGALGETQYF
j_call: TRBJ2-5; clone_size: few; d_call: .; v_call: TRBV7-9; cdr3_nt: TGTGCCAGCAGCTTAGGATCCTATTCCGGGGAGACCCAGTACTTC; cdr3_aa: CASSLGSYSGETQYF
j_call: TRBJ1-2; clone_size: .; d_call: .; v_call: TRBV5-8; cdr3_nt: TGTGCCAGCCCCTCCCGCCCGGGGGTTTATTATGGCTACACCTTC; cdr3_aa: CASPSRPGVYYGYTF
j_call: TRBJ2-7; clone_size: .; d_call: .; v_call: TRBV30; cdr3_nt: TGTGCCTGGAGTCGAGCTTTCTACGAGCAGTACTTC; cdr3_aa: CAWSRAFYEQYF
j_call: TRBJ1-3; clone_size: .; d_call: .; v_call: TRBV3-1/TRBV3-2; cdr3_nt: TGTGCCAGCAGCCCCGACAGTAACCCTGGAAACACCATATATTTT; cdr3_aa: CASSPDSNPGNTIYF
j_call: TRBJ2-1; clone_size: .; d_call: TRBD1; v_call: TRBV7-8; cdr3_nt: TGTGCCAGCAGCCCCCGGGACAGGGGTGATGAGCAGTTCTTC; cdr3_aa: CASSPRDRGDEQFF
j_call: TRBJ2-2; clone_size: .; d_call: TRBD1; v_call: TRBV30; cdr3_nt: TGTGCCTGGAGTTACCAGGGGGCTCCCGGGGAGCTGTTTTTT; cdr3_aa: CAWSYQGAPGELFF
j_call: TRBJ2-1; clone_size: .; d_call: .; v_call: TRBV9; cdr3_nt: TGTGCCAGCAGCCCTCGAGACAGAACCTACAATGAGCAGTTCTTC; cdr3_aa: CASSPRDRTYNEQFF
j_call: TRBJ1-1; clone_size: .; d_call: .; v_call: TRBV5-6; cdr3_nt: TGTGCCAGCAGCTTTTACGGTCCGACTGAAGCTTTCTTT; cdr3_aa: CASSFYGPTEAFF
j_call: TRBJ2-7; clone_size: once; d_call: .; v_call: TRBV11-1; cdr3_nt: TGTGCCAGCAGCTTAAGATCGAGGGCCTACGAGCAGTACTTC; cdr3_aa: CASSLRSRAYEQYF
j_call: TRBJ2-5; clone_size: .; d_call: .; v_call: TRBV10-2; cdr3_nt: TGCGCCAGCAGTGATCCGTTTAGCATGAAGACCCAGTACTTC; cdr3_aa: CASSDPFSMKTQYF
j_call: TRBJ1-4; clone_size: .; d_call: .; v_call: TRBV5-1; cdr3_nt: TGCGCCAGCAGCTTCGGGGGAACTGGTAATGAAAAACTGTTTTTT; cdr3_aa: CASSFGGTGNEKLFF
j_call: TRBJ1-1; clone_size: .; d_call: .; v_call: TRBV3-1/TRBV3-2; cdr3_nt: TGTGCCAGCAGCCAAGGCAGGGTAGAGAAAAAAGCTTTCTTT; cdr3_aa: CASSQGRVEKKAFF
j_call: TRBJ1-5; clone_size: .; d_call: TRBD1; v_call: TRBV7-9; cdr3_nt: TGTGCCAGCAGCTGGGACAGCAGTCAGCCCCAGCATTTT; cdr3_aa: CASSWDSSQPQHF
j_call: TRBJ1-3; clone_size: .; d_call: TRBD1; v_call: TRBV3-1/TRBV3-2; cdr3_nt: TGTGCCAGCAGCCTTACAGGGGCAGGAAACACCATATATTTT; cdr3_aa: CASSLTGAGNTIYF
j_call: TRBJ1-4; clone_size: .; d_call: TRBD1; v_call: TRBV28; cdr3_nt: TGTGCCAGCAGTTTAAGTGGGACAGGGAATGAAAAACTGTTTTTT; cdr3_aa: CASSLSGTGNEKLFF
j_call: TRBJ1-1; clone_size: .; d_call: .; v_call: TRBV19; cdr3_nt: TGTGCCAGTAGTGCGGGAGGTAGCACTGAAGCTTTCTTT; cdr3_aa: CASSAGGSTEAFF
j_call: TRBJ1-2; clone_size: .; d_call: .; v_call: TRBV5-1; cdr3_nt: TGCGCCAGCAGCTTCACGATGCCCGGCTATGGCTACACCTTC; cdr3_aa: CASSFTMPGYGYTF
j_call: TRBJ1-2; clone_size: .; d_call: TRBD1; v_call: TRBV11-2; cdr3_nt: TGTGCCAGCAGCTCACGGACAGGGTCAGCGAACTATGGCTACACCTTC; cdr3_aa: CASSSRTGSANYGYTF
j_call: TRBJ2-1; clone_size: .; d_call: .; v_call: TRBV9; cdr3_nt: TGTGCCAGCACTAGATCCGGGACACACTACAATGAGCAGTTCTTC; cdr3_aa: CASTRSGTHYNEQFF
j_call: TRBJ1-3; clone_size: .; d_call: TRBD1; v_call: TRBV6-5; cdr3_nt: TGTGCCAGCAGTTACTCGATACAGGGGGCCGGAAACACCATATATTTT; cdr3_aa: CASSYSIQGAGNTIYF
j_call: TRBJ1-1; clone_size: .; d_call: TRBD1; v_call: TRBV2; cdr3_nt: TGTGCCAGCAGTGAAGACAGGGGGCGAACTGAAGCTTTCTTT; cdr3_aa: CASSEDRGRTEAFF
j_call: TRBJ2-7; clone_size: .; d_call: .; v_call: TRBV11-2; cdr3_nt: TGTGCCAGCAGCTTAGGATCCGGCTACGAGCAGTACTTC; cdr3_aa: CASSLGSGYEQYF
j_call: TRBJ1-1; clone_size: .; d_call: .; v_call: TRBV30; cdr3_nt: TGTGCCTGGAGTGTAGAGGGTCCGGCTGAAGCTTTCTTT; cdr3_aa: CAWSVEGPAEAFF
j_call: TRBJ2-4; clone_size: .; d_call: TRBD2; v_call: TRBV10-1; cdr3_nt: TGCGCCAGCAGTGAGAGGACTAGCGGGGGGATAAACATTCAGTACTTC; cdr3_aa: CASSERTSGGINIQYF
j_call: TRBJ1-2; clone_size: .; d_call: .; v_call: TRBV5-6; cdr3_nt: TGTGCCAGCAGCTTGACAGCCGAAGTTTATGGCTACACCTTC; cdr3_aa: CASSLTAEVYGYTF
j_call: TRBJ1-1; clone_size: .; d_call: .; v_call: TRBV3-1/TRBV3-2; cdr3_nt: TGTGCCAGCAGCTCATTAGGGAGGAACACTGAAGCTTTCTTT; cdr3_aa: CASSSLGRNTEAFF
j_call: TRBJ1-2; clone_size: .; d_call: .; v_call: TRBV6-5; cdr3_nt: TGTGCCAGCAGACAAACGGGGTACTATGGCTACACCTTC; cdr3_aa: CASRQTGYYGYTF
j_call: TRBJ2-1; clone_size: .; d_call: TRBD2; v_call: TRBV7-9; cdr3_nt: TGTGCCAGCAGCTCACCCCAATCGCGGACTAGATCCTACAATGAGCAGTTCTTC; cdr3_aa: CASSSPQSRTRSYNEQFF
j_call: TRBJ2-2; clone_size: .; d_call: .; v_call: TRBV5-1; cdr3_nt: TGCGCCAGCAGCTTTAAGGGGTCGAACACCGGGGAGCTGTTTTTT; cdr3_aa: CASSFKGSNTGELFF
j_call: TRBJ1-3; clone_size: .; d_call: .; v_call: TRBV3-1/TRBV3-2; cdr3_nt: TGTGCCAGCAGCCCTTCTCCGTCTCTTGGAAACACCATATATTTT; cdr3_aa: CASSPSPSLGNTIYF
j_call: TRBJ2-7; clone_size: .; d_call: TRBD1; v_call: TRBV11-2; cdr3_nt: TGTGCCAGCAGTCTAAGGGGACAGGGTATCCTGGGGCAGTACTTC; cdr3_aa: CASSLRGQGILGQYF
j_call: TRBJ1-4; clone_size: .; d_call: .; v_call: TRBV10-1; cdr3_nt: TGCGCCAGCCCTAACAGTCCAACTAATGAAAAACTGTTTTTT; cdr3_aa: CASPNSPTNEKLFF
j_call: TRBJ2-7; clone_size: once; d_call: TRBD2; v_call: TRBV5-4; cdr3_nt: TGTGCCAGCAGCCCGGGGACTAGCGGGGGCATCGAGCAGTACTTC; cdr3_aa: CASSPGTSGGIEQYF
j_call: TRBJ2-5; clone_size: .; d_call: TRBD1; v_call: TRBV6-5; cdr3_nt: TGTGCCAGCATGGACAGGGGGCGCCTCGAGACCCAGTACTTC; cdr3_aa: CASMDRGRLETQYF
j_call: TRBJ2-3; clone_size: .; d_call: .; v_call: TRBV12-3/TRBV12-4; cdr3_nt: TGTGCCAGCAGTGTACGGGATACGCAGTATTTT; cdr3_aa: CASSVRDTQYF
j_call: TRBJ2-2; clone_size: .; d_call: .; v_call: TRBV13; cdr3_nt: TGTGCCAGCAGCTTAGTTGGGACACTCCGGACCGGGGAGCTGTTTTTT; cdr3_aa: CASSLVGTLRTGELFF
j_call: TRBJ2-3; clone_size: .; d_call: TRBD2; v_call: TRBV11-2; cdr3_nt: TGTGCCAGCAGTTCAGCCGGACTAGCGGGGGGGCCCCGAGATACGCAGTATTTT; cdr3_aa: CASSSAGLAGGPRDTQYF
j_call: TRBJ2-1; clone_size: .; d_call: .; v_call: TRBV10-3; cdr3_nt: TGTGCCATCAGCCCGACTATTGACAATGAGCAGTTCTTC; cdr3_aa: CAISPTIDNEQFF
j_call: TRBJ2-7; clone_size: .; d_call: .; v_call: TRBV5-6; cdr3_nt: TGTGCCAGCGGGCCCCTGGGGCGGCAATACTCGGAGCAGTACTTC; cdr3_aa: CASGPLGRQYSEQYF
j_call: TRBJ1-1; clone_size: once; d_call: .; v_call: TRBV15; cdr3_nt: TGTGCCACCAGCAGAGGACTCGACACTGAAGCTTTCTTT; cdr3_aa: CATSRGLDTEAFF
j_call: TRBJ1-3; clone_size: .; d_call: .; v_call: TRBV18; cdr3_nt: TGTGCCAGCTCACTCGACTTGTCTCAGGGATCTGGAAACACCATATATTTT; cdr3_aa: CASSLDLSQGSGNTIYF
j_call: TRBJ2-7; clone_size: .; d_call: .; v_call: TRBV25-1; cdr3_nt: TGTGCCAGCAGTGGACAGGGTAGCGGCGAGCAGTACTTC; cdr3_aa: CASSGQGSGEQYF
j_call: TRBJ2-1; clone_size: .; d_call: .; v_call: TRBV18; cdr3_nt: TGTGCCAGCTCACCACCGAGGAGAAGGACAGAGTCCTACAATGAGCAGTTCTTC; cdr3_aa: CASSPPRRRTESYNEQFF
j_call: TRBJ1-2; clone_size: .; d_call: TRBD1; v_call: TRBV4-1; cdr3_nt: TGCGCCAGCAGCCAACCGACAGGGGGCCTTTATGGCTACACCTTC; cdr3_aa: CASSQPTGGLYGYTF
j_call: TRBJ1-4; clone_size: .; d_call: TRBD1; v_call: TRBV6-1; cdr3_nt: TGTGCCAGCAGTGCATCTTCGACAGGGGTCAATGAAAAACTGTTTTTT; cdr3_aa: CASSASSTGVNEKLFF
j_call: TRBJ1-3; clone_size: .; d_call: TRBD1; v_call: TRBV9; cdr3_nt: TGTGCCAGCAGCGGCCGGGACAGACGAAACACCATATATTTT; cdr3_aa: CASSGRDRRNTIYF
j_call: TRBJ1-1; clone_size: .; d_call: .; v_call: TRBV20-1; cdr3_nt: TGCAGTGCTAGTCCCGACACGAACACTGAAGCTTTCTTT; cdr3_aa: CSASPDTNTEAFF
j_call: TRBJ1-1; clone_size: .; d_call: .; v_call: TRBV6-1; cdr3_nt: TGTGCCAGCAGTGAACCACTTCTGGTCTGGGGGGCTGAAGCTTTCTTT; cdr3_aa: CASSEPLLVWGAEAFF
j_call: TRBJ1-5; clone_size: .; d_call: TRBD1; v_call: TRBV19; cdr3_nt: TGTGCCAGTAGTAGAGGACAGGGGGGGACCCAGCATTTT; cdr3_aa: CASSRGQGGTQHF
j_call: TRBJ2-4; clone_size: .; d_call: TRBD2; v_call: TRBV6-2/TRBV6-3; cdr3_nt: TGTGCCAGCAGTTACGCGGGGGGAGCCAAAAACATTCAGTACTTC; cdr3_aa: CASSYAGGAKNIQYF
j_call: TRBJ2-3; clone_size: .; d_call: TRBD2; v_call: TRBV7-8; cdr3_nt: TGTGCCAGCAGCTTAGTTGGGACTAGCGTGGGTACGCAGTATTTT; cdr3_aa: CASSLVGTSVGTQYF